A selection of T cell receptor beta chains follows, all from one sample in a study of PD-L1 blockade in urothelial cancer. Clones were read by immunoSEQ multiplex PCR, and TCRdb kept only the in-frame ones, dropping some. The sample gives about 49,000 clones, 70% to 80% of which show up once; roughly 10% is in the top ten. The sequencing used PBMCs, collected around atezolizumab (anti-PD-L1) treatment. These receptors were taken from an older man with urothelial cancer. Both conserved end residues are part of each CDR3. Fields, in order: clone size, V gene, CDR3 protein. Clone size is stated in some rows and not others, as once, few, many or a class when expanded.

>.|TRBV19
CASSIAREETQYF
>.|TRBV30
CAWSVAGANEQFF
>.|TRBV6-1
CASRVTGGDQPQHF
>once|TRBV28
CASSLPESSYEQYF
>.|TRBV27
CASSSGGLANYGYTF
>.|TRBV10-3
CAISGILAGAHTDTQYF
>few|TRBV28
CASSPDRGLQPQHF
>.|TRBV5-1
CASSLAAIGAGGYEQYF
>.|TRBV9
CASSLGQGAYEQYF
>many|TRBV28
CASSPATGSVSGANVLTF
>few|TRBV6-9
CASSHRDWHNQSYEQYF
>.|TRBV10-2
CASSENRGLFF
>once|TRBV9
CASSVEGTSGSTGETQYF
>.|TRBV11-2
CASSIGTSTTGTEAFF
>once|TRBV7-3
CASSFGTSGRTNTGELFF
>.|TRBV19
CASSPTTGWGETQYF
>once|TRBV9
CASSVFGGMSTDTQYF
>.|TRBV7-7
CASSFPGETQYF
>many|TRBV7-9
CASSQTGQLNYGYTF
>.|TRBV4-1
CASSQLTGDNYGYTF
>many|TRBV19
CASSRRVGQPQHF
>many|TRBV19
CASTPGRGDTQYF
>.|TRBV6-5
CASSMGLTKNIQYF
>.|TRBV27
CASSLRTGGRETQYF
>.|TRBV6-5
CASSYSKTGVWNEQFF
>.|TRBV14
CASSPLGLVSFYEQYF
>.|TRBV2
CASNGLVSGSYEQYF
>.|TRBV6-4
CASSDRFRGTSGSGETQYF
>.|TRBV5-1
CASSFAGSEQFF
>.|TRBV25-1
CASAGTGFTTQYF
>.|TRBV7-9
CASSSGTGSSYNEQFF
>.|TRBV2
CASREDRALGEQYF
>.|TRBV7-9
CASSLGPNGYTF
>.|TRBV5-1
CASSLALAENIQYF
>.|TRBV11-2
CASSSMEGPAFF